This TCR beta chain was identified during a study of OX40 agonist ivuxolimab in advanced cancers. The length of the CDR3 is 15 residues. V lost 2 bases and J 0 bases, leaving 8 bases between the germline ends. CDR1 is SGDLS, CDR2 YYNGEE, per germline. Assay: immunoSEQ multiplex PCR; the TCRdb copy retains only in-frame clones and omits some. The table lists around 9,900 clones, approximately 66% of them singletons, with about a quarter in the top ten. Sequences were derived from CD4+ or CD8+ T cells sorted from blood, sampled in a trial of the OX40 agonist ivuxolimab. This sequence joins TRBV9 and TRBJ2-2; D is ambiguous. This clonotype originated in an adult with an advanced solid tumor such as melanoma, head and neck, liver or kidney cancer. CDR3 loop: CASSVGRTNTGELFF. CDR3 DNA: TGTGCCAGCAGCGTTGGCAGGACGAACACCGGGGAGCTGTTTTTT.